A single sample gave rise to the 15 T cell receptor beta chains below, sequenced in a study of T cells in Graves' hyperthyroidism and ophthalmopathy. Authors of the study amplified TCR beta CDR3 regions from RNA transcripts. The HTBI set primed first-round TCR CDR3 RT-PCR. TCRdb passed the multiplex PCR reads through MiXCR, listing each CDR3 protein once. The profile covers 400,000 to 550,000 distinct CDR3 sequences, with around an eighth appearing a single time and roughly 17% taken by the ten largest. The sequenced material came from blood. The receptors stem from a woman between 18 and 29 years old with Graves' hyperthyroidism.

This sequence joins TRBV4-1 and TRBJ2-3; 12 positions match TRBD2. CDR1 is MGHRA, CDR2 YSYEKL, per germline. V gave up 5 bases and J gave up 0 bases; unmatched junction bases: 9. The CDR3 contains 18 residues. The CDR3 DNA is TGCGCCAGCAGCGCAGAGGCTAGCGGGAGGGCCAGCACAGATACGCAGTATTTT. The encoded protein is CASSAEASGRASTDTQYF.

The rearrangement uses TRBV27 and TRBJ1-2, with D tentatively TRBD1 (6 bases). Trimming took off 5 bases at V and 5 bases at J, with 18 bases between the two ends. The CDR3 is made up of 15 amino acids. Looked up from germline, CDR1 is MNHEY and CDR2 is SMNVEV (reference sequence). In DNA form, the CDR3 reads TGTGCCAGCAGTGGGGGGCTGGGGCGCGGATATGGCTACACCTTC. This codes for CASSGGLGRGYGYTF.

The chain employs TRBV6-2 or TRBV6-3 and TRBJ1-2, with D maybe TRBD1 (6 bases). Germline V gene data show CDR1 as MNHEY and CDR2 as SVGEGT. With 6 bases removed from V and 10 bases from J, the gap between germline ends came to 18 bases. CDR3 size: 13 residues. CDR3 sequence: CASSQNSGGDYTF. Written as DNA, the CDR3 is TGTGCCAGCAGCCAAAACTCGGGGGGCGACTACACCTTC.

The sample holds many counts of this clonotype. The CDR3 DNA reads as TGTGCCAGCAGCGGGGACAGCCAAGAGACCCAGTACTTC. This codes for CASSGDSQETQYF. The V call is TRBV7-8, the J call TRBJ2-5; 7 nucleotides align to TRBD1. J was trimmed by 1 base and V by 5 bases; bases with no gene match: 1. Germline assignment: CDR1 SGHVS and CDR2 FQNEAQ. CDR3 size: 13 residues.

The rearrangement uses TRBV30 and TRBJ2-7; D uncertain. The ends were cut back, 2 bases at V and 4 bases at J, with 18 bases in the middle. This CDR3 spans 15 amino acids. CDR1 and CDR2 (germline): GTSNPN, SVGIG (reference sequence). In DNA, the CDR3 is TGTGCCTGGAGTCCATTACTTCCGATGGAGTACGAGCAGTACTTC. This gives the protein CAWSPLLPMEYEQYF.

This clonotype was detected many times. The chain employs TRBV7-8 and TRBJ2-5, with TRBD1 as a possible D gene (5 bases). Germline values: CDR1 SGHVS, CDR2 FQNEAQ. Trimming removed 4 bases at V and 4 bases at J, with 13 bases between. This CDR3 contains 14 residues. The CDR3 sequence is CASSYGAPRETQYF. For the CDR3, the DNA is TGTGCCAGCAGCTATGGGGCACCCCGAGAGACCCAGTACTTC.

Of note for this clonotype: Compared with germline, one end of the junction differs, possibly owing to a read error. J is TRBJ1-1 and V is TRBV9; tentative D call: TRBD1 (5 bases). CDR1 is SGDLS, CDR2 YYNGEE, per germline. The CDR3 is 15 residues long. CDR3 nucleotides: TGTGCCTGCAGCGTAGTTGGGGGAGGGTTCACTGAAGCTTTCTTT. Translated, it gives CACSVVGGGFTEAFF.

This clonotype occurred a few times. This sequence joins TRBV19 and TRBJ2-7; 7 bases are a match to TRBD1. J was trimmed by 2 bases and V by 3 bases; bases with no gene match: 7. The germline gives CDR1 LNHDA, CDR2 SQIVND (reference sequence). The length of the CDR3 is 15 residues. CDR3 protein: CASSMAPGQTYEQYF. The CDR3 DNA reads TGTGCCAGTAGTATGGCTCCGGGACAGACCTACGAGCAGTACTTC.

This clonotype was seen only a few times. The J gene is TRBJ2-7, the V gene TRBV5-4; D is ambiguous. This CDR3 is 14 amino acids long. Per the germline V gene, CDR1 is SGHNT and CDR2 is YYREEE (reference sequence). Trimming took 2 bases from V and 4 from J, leaving 13 bases between them. CDR3 coding DNA: TGTGCCAGCAGCTTAGCAGTTGTCCCATACGAGCAGTACTTC. It codes for CASSLAVVPYEQYF.

The chain is built from TRBV7-2 and TRBJ2-1; 10 nucleotides agree with TRBD1. CDR1 SGHTA and CDR2 FQGNSA come from the germline V gene. The length of the CDR3 is 14 residues. Germline trimming cut 5 bases from V and 8 bases from J; bases unmatched to any gene: 6. DNA of the CDR3: TGTGCCAGCAGCATGGGACAGGGGTGGGATGAGCAGTTCTTC. This codes for CASSMGQGWDEQFF. Looking up the rest from reference TRBV7-2 and TRBJ2-1 gives the full variable domain: GAGVSQSPSNKVTEKGKDVELRCDPISGHTALYWYRQSLGQGLEFLIYFQGNSAPDKSGLPSDRFSAERTGGSVSTLTIQRTQQEDSAVYLCASSMGQGWDEQFFGPGTRLTVL.

This clonotype was seen repeatedly, ten times or more. J is TRBJ2-5 and V is TRBV7-8; TRBD2 aligns across 7 bases. V dropped 2 bases and J dropped 1; count of bases not matched to a gene: 7. Looked up from germline, CDR1 is SGHVS and CDR2 is FQNEAQ. CDR3 length equals 16 residues. Here the CDR3 DNA reads TGTGCCAGCAGCTTAATTCGGGGGAGGGTCCAAGAGACCCAGTACTTC. This translates into CASSLIRGRVQETQYF.

V usage is TRBV4-1 and J usage is TRBJ2-1, with D tentatively TRBD2 (6 bases). This CDR3 is built from 14 residues. Trimming stripped 0 bases from V and 12 bases from J, with 15 bases between. Germline loops: CDR1 MGHRA, CDR2 YSYEKL. The CDR3 region has the DNA TGCGCCAGCAGCCAAGATAGGAATAGCGGTGGGCAGTTCTTC. Amino acid sequence: CASSQDRNSGGQFF.

This clonotype has just one count. The rearrangement uses TRBV29-1 and TRBJ2-3, with TRBD1 matching 9 bases. The CDR3 is made up of 13 amino acids. V was pared by 7 bases and J by 4 bases, with 6 bases of the junction left unmatched. Germline CDR1 SQVTM, CDR2 ANQGSEA. Written as DNA, the CDR3 is TGCAGCGGACGGGACAGGGCTTCAGATACGCAGTATTTT. It specifies CSGRDRASDTQYF.

This clonotype was seen more than once but under ten times. The V call is TRBV15, the J call TRBJ1-2; the D is unclear. This CDR3 is 14 amino acids long. V dropped 0 bases and J dropped 7 bases, with 12 bases sitting between them. Germline V gene lookup returns CDR1 LNHNV and CDR2 YYDKDF (reference sequence). CDR3 amino acids: CATSRDVLRAGYTF. In DNA form, the CDR3 reads TGTGCCACCAGCAGAGATGTGCTGCGGGCTGGCTACACCTTC.

This clonotype was recorded at least ten times. V usage is TRBV4-1 and J usage is TRBJ1-2; 7 bases line up with TRBD1. CDR1 is MGHRA and CDR2 is YSYEKL in the germline V gene. Trimming at V came to 4 bases and at J to 0 bases, leaving 5 bases not matched to a gene. There are 15 residues in the CDR3. The CDR3 sequence: CASSPGQATNYGYTF. The CDR3 DNA reads as TGCGCCAGCAGCCCTGGACAGGCTACTAACTATGGCTACACCTTC.